This is a list of T cell receptor beta chains from one sample in a study of cytomegalovirus exposure and HLA in healthy donors. The assay was immunoSEQ multiplex PCR, and TCRdb's table has in-frame clones only and misses some. The data contain about 220,000 clones, around nine tenths of them singletons. The sequencing sample was made of PBMCs. The source of these receptors is a man younger than 35 in good health and CMV-seronegative. Each CDR3 is given with its conserved first and last residue. The size field is filled for only some rows; it gives once, few, many or a size class.

j_call v_call clone_size cdr3_aa
TRBJ1-2 TRBV28 . CASSLGQDHYGYTF
TRBJ1-1 TRBV30 . CAWSRDRGRQGNTEAFF
TRBJ1-1 TRBV6-6 . CASSYTGDTEAFF
TRBJ2-2 TRBV5-1 . CASSLYAGATGELFF
TRBJ2-7 TRBV28 once CASSLISPRDYEQYF
TRBJ1-1 TRBV4-2 . CASSLSGWAFF
TRBJ1-1 TRBV6-5 . CASEWGAEAFF
TRBJ2-7 TRBV5-1 once CASSTPSSVGAYEQYF
TRBJ2-7 TRBV4-1 few CASSRTSGEAYEQYF
TRBJ2-3 TRBV9 . CASSVGEPRDTQYF
TRBJ2-2 TRBV5-1 few CASSEGVANTGELFF
TRBJ1-1 TRBV2 . CASIPRVGNTEAFF
TRBJ2-7 TRBV2 once CASSEQGAYYEQYF
TRBJ2-7 TRBV9 . CASSLNPGQDLLEQYF
TRBJ1-6 TRBV19 . CASSLSTGHSPLHF
TRBJ2-5 TRBV7-9 . CASSLGLRGDQETQYF
TRBJ1-1 TRBV6-5 . CASSYLRNTEAFF
TRBJ2-2 TRBV27 . CASSSGSGGDGGELFF
TRBJ1-4 TRBV18 . CASSLERGQGADLREKLFF
TRBJ1-5 TRBV2 . CASRDTGGVQPQHF
TRBJ1-2 TRBV18 . CASSNEYGYTF
TRBJ1-6 TRBV4-1 . CASSQEPGVNSPLHF
TRBJ2-1 TRBV27 . CASTEGVSSYNEQFF
TRBJ2-7 TRBV5-4 . CASSLKGQGAHEQYF
TRBJ2-1 TRBV28 few CASSLLANEQFF
TRBJ1-5 TRBV21-1 . CASCLCPGNQHF
TRBJ1-2 TRBV4-2 few CASSQNRDGYTF
TRBJ2-2 TRBV27 once CASRPTSGRMFF
TRBJ2-3 TRBV6-5 . CASSYGREGSTDTQYF
TRBJ2-3 TRBV4-3 . CASSQDPGATDTQYF
TRBJ2-3 TRBV11-2 . CASSLEGWGADTQYF
TRBJ1-1 TRBV29-1 . CSVVDRAFDTEAFF
TRBJ1-3 TRBV28 . CASSLADRVSGNTIYF
TRBJ2-7 TRBV9 . CASSPSGVSSYEQYF
TRBJ2-2 TRBV4-3 . CASSQGRRELFF
TRBJ2-1 TRBV7-9 once CASSSLAGDNEQFF
TRBJ2-5 TRBV6-1 . CASSLGGHEETQYF